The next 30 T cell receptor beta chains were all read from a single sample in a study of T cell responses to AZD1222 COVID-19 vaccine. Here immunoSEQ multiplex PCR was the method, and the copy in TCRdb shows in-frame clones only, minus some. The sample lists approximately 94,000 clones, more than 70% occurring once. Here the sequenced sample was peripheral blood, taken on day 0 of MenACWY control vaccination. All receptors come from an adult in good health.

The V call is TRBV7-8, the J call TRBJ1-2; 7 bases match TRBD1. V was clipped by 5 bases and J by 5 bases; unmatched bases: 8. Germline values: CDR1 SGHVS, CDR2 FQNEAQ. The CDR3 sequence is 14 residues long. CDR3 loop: CASSLTPGQYGYTF. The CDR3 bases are TGTGCCAGCAGCCTGACCCCGGGACAGTATGGCTACACCTTC.

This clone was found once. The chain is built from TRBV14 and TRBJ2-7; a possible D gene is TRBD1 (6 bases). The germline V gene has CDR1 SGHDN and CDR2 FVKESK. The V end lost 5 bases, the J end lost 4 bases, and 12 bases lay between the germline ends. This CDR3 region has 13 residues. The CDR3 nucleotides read TGTGCCAGCAGCGTATGGCAGGGGTACGAGCAGTACTTC. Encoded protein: CASSVWQGYEQYF.

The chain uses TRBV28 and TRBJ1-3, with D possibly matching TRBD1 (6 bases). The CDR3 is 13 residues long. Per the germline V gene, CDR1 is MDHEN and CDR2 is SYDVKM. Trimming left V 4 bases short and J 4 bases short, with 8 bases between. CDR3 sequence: CASSSGAGNTIYF. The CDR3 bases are TGTGCCAGCAGTTCAGGGGCCGGAAACACCATATATTTT. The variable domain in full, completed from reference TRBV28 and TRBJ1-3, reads DVKVTQSSRYLVKRTGEKVFLECVQDMDHENMFWYRQDPGLGLRLIYFSYDVKMKEKGDIPEGYSVSREKKERFSLILESASTNQTSMYLCASSSGAGNTIYFGEGSWLTVV.

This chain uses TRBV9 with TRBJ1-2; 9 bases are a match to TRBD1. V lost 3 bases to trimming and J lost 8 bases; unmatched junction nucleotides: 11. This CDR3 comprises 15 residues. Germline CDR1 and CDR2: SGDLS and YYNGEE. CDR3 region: CASSAESGTGLGYTF. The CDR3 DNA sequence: TGTGCCAGCAGCGCCGAATCCGGGACAGGGCTCGGCTACACCTTC.

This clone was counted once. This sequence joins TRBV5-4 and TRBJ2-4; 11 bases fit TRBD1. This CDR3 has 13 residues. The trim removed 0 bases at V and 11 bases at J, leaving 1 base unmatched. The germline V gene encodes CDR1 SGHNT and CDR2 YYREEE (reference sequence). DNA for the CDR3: TGTGCCAGCAGCTTGGGGGGACAGGGGGTTCAGTACTTC. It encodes CASSLGGQGVQYF.

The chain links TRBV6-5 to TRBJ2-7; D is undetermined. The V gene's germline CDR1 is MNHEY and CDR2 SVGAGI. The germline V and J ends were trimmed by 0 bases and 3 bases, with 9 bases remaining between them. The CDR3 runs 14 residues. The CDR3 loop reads CASSYSHRDYEQYF. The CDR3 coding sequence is TGTGCCAGCAGTTACTCCCACCGAGACTACGAGCAGTACTTC.

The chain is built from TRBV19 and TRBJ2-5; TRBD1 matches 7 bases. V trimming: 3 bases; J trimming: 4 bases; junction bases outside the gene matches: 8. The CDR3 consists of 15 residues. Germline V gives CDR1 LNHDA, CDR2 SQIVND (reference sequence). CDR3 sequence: CASSMTTGSLETQYF. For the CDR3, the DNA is TGTGCCAGTAGTATGACGACAGGGAGTCTAGAGACCCAGTACTTC. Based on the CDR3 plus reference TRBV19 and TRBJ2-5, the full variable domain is DGGITQSPKYLFRKEGQNVTLSCEQNLNHDAMYWYRQDPGQGLRLIYYSQIVNDFQKGDIAEGYSVSREKKESFPLTVTSAQKNPTAFYLCASSMTTGSLETQYFGPGTRLLVL.

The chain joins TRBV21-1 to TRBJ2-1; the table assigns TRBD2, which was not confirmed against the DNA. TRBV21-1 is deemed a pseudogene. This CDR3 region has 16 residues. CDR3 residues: CASSKGDSGTYNEQFF. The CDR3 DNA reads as TGTGCCAGCAGCAAAGGTGATAGCGGTACCTACAATGAGCAGTTCTTC.

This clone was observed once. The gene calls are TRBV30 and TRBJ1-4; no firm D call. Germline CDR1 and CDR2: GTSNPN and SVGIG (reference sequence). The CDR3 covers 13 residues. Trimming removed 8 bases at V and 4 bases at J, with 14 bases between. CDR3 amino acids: CAGIGVLNEKLFF. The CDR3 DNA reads TGTGCCGGGATTGGGGTCCTTAATGAAAAACTGTTTTTT.

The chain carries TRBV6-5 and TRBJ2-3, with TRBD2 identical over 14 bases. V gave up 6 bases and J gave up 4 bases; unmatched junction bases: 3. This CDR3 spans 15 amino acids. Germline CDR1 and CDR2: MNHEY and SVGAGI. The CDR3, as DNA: TGTGCCAGCAGCTTGACTAGCGGGGGGGCAGATACGCAGTATTTT. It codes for CASSLTSGGADTQYF.

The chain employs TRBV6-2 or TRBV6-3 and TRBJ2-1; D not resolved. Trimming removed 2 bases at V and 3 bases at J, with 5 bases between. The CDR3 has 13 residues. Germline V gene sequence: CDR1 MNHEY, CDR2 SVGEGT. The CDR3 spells CASSYPDYNEQFF. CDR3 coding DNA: TGTGCCAGCAGTTACCCCGACTACAATGAGCAGTTCTTC.

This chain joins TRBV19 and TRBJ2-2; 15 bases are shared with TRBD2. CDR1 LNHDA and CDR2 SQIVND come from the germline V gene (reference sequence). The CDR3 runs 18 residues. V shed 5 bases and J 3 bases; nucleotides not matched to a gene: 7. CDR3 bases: TGTGCCAGTAGTCCGGGACTAGCGGGAGGCCGAGACACCGGGGAGCTGTTTTTT. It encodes CASSPGLAGGRDTGELFF.

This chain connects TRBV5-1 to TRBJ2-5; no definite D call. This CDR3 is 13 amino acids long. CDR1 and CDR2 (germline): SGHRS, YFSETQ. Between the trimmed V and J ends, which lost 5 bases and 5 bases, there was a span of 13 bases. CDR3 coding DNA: TGCGCCAGCAGGAAAGGACCAAGGGAGACCCAGTACTTC. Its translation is CASRKGPRETQYF.

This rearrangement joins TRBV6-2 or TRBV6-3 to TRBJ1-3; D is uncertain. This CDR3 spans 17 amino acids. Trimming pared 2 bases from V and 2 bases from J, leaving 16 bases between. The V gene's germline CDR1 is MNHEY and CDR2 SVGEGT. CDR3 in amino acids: CASSYPAATRAGNTIYF. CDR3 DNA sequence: TGTGCCAGCAGTTACCCCGCAGCTACGAGGGCTGGAAACACCATATATTTT.

The CDR3 DNA reads as TGCGCCAGCAGCTTGGCCCCGGTGGCCCTACAGGGATCTGGAAACACCATATATTTT. The encoded protein is CASSLAPVALQGSGNTIYF. The chain joins TRBV5-1 to TRBJ1-3; possibly TRBD1 for D (6 bases). Germline values: CDR1 SGHRS, CDR2 YFSETQ. The CDR3 is 19 residues long. Between the trimmed V and J ends, which lost 0 bases and 1 base, there was a span of 20 bases.

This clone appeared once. This CDR3 is CASSTATGERGYTF. The CDR3 bases are TGTGCCAGTAGTACGGCGACAGGCGAAAGGGGCTACACCTTC. The chain couples TRBV19 to TRBJ1-2, with a weak D call TRBD1 (6 bases). The CDR3 loop spans 14 amino acids. V lost 4 bases and J 8 bases, leaving 17 bases between the germline ends. Germline CDR1 and CDR2: LNHDA and SQIVND (reference sequence).

As DNA, the CDR3 is TGCGCCAGCACCGAAGGAGGGGTTCAGGGCTACGAGCAGTACTTC. Amino acid sequence: CASTEGGVQGYEQYF. The rearrangement uses TRBV5-1 and TRBJ2-7; maybe TRBD2 (6 bases). CDR1 is SGHRS, CDR2 YFSETQ, per germline. V lost 6 bases, J lost 3 bases, and 19 bases lay in between. This CDR3 is built from 15 residues.

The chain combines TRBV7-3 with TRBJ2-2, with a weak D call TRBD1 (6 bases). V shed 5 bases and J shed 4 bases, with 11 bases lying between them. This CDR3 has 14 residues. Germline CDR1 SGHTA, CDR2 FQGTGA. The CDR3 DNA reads TGTGCCAGCAGCCCTTCGGACAGCACCGGGGAGCTGTTTTTT. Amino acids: CASSPSDSTGELFF.

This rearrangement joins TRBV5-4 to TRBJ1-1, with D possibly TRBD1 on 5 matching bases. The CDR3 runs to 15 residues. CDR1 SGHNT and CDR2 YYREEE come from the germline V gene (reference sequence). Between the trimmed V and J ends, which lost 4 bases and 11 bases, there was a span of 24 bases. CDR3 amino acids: CASSNALGVTIGAFF. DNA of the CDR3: TGTGCCAGCAGCAACGCGTTAGGGGTGACAATTGGTGCTTTCTTT.

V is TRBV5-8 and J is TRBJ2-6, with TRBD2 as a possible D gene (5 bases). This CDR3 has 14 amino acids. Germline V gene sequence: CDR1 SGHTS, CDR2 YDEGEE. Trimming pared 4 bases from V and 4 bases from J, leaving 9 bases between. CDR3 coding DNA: TGTGCCAGCAGCCGCGGGTCGGGGGCCAACGTCCTGACTTTC. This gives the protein CASSRGSGANVLTF.

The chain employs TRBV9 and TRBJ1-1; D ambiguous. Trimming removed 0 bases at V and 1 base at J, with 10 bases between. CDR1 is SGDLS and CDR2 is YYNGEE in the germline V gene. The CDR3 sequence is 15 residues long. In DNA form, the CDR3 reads TGTGCCAGCAGCGTAGTCGCACAGCCGAACACTGAAGCTTTCTTT. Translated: CASSVVAQPNTEAFF.

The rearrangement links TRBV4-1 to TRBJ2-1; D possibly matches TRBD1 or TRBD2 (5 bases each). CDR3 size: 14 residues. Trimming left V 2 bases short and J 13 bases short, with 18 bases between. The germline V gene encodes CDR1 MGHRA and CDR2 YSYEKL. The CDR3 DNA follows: TGCGCCAGCAGCCAACCCCCGAACCGGGACCAACAGTTCTTC. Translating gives CASSQPPNRDQQFF.

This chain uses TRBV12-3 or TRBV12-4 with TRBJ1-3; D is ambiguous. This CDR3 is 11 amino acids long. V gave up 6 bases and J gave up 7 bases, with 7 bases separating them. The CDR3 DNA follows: TGTGCCAGCAGCCCCCTGAACACCATATATTTT. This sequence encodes CASSPLNTIYF.

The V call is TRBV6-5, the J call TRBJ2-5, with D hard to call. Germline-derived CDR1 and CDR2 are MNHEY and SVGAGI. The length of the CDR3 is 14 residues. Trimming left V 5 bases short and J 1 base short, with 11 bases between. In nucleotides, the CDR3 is TGTGCCAGCAGTCGAAAGTCTGCCCAAGAGACCCAGTACTTC. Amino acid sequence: CASSRKSAQETQYF.

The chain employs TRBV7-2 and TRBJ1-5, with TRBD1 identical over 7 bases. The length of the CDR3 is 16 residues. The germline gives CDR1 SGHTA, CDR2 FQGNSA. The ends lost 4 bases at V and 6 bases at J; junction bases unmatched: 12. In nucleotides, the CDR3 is TGTGCCAGCAGCTCCCACGCAGGGGGTCGTGGTCAGCCCCAGCATTTT. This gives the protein CASSSHAGGRGQPQHF. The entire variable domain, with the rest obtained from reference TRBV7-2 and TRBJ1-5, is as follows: GAGVSQSPSNKVTEKGKDVELRCDPISGHTALYWYRQSLGQGLEFLIYFQGNSAPDKSGLPSDRFSAERTGGSVSTLTIQRTQQEDSAVYLCASSSHAGGRGQPQHFGDGTRLSIL.

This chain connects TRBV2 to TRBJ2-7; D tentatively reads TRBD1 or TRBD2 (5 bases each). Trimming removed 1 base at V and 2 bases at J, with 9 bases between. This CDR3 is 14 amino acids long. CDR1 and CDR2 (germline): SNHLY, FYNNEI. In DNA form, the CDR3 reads TGTGCCAGCAGTGAAGGGCAGGGAGCCTACGAGCAGTACTTC. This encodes CASSEGQGAYEQYF.

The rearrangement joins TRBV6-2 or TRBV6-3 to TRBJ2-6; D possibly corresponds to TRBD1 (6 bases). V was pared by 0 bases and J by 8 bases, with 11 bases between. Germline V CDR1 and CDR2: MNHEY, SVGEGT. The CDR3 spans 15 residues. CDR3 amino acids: CASSYSTGGPNVLTF. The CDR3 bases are TGTGCCAGCAGTTACTCGACAGGCGGGCCCAACGTCCTGACTTTC.

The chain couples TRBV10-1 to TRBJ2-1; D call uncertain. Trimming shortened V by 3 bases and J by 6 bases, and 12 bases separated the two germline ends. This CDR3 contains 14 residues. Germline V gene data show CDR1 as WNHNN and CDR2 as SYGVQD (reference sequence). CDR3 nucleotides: TGCGCCAGCAGTGACACGGTATTCGGCAATGAGCAGTTCTTC. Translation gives CASSDTVFGNEQFF.

This CDR3 reads CASSLKGTNVLTF. CDR3 nucleotide sequence: TGTGCCAGCAGCTTGAAGGGGACCAACGTCCTGACTTTC. The gene calls are TRBV7-2 and TRBJ2-6, with a possible D match to TRBD1 (5 bases). The CDR3 contains 13 residues. Germline V CDR1 and CDR2: SGHTA, FQGNSA. V was pared by 3 bases and J by 8 bases, with 8 bases between.

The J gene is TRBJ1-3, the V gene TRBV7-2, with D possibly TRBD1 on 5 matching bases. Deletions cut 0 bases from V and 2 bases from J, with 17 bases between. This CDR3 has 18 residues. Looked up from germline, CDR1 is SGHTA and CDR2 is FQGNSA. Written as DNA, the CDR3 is TGTGCCAGCAGCTTAGCTGAGGGGACTCGGACTGCTGGAAACACCATATATTTT. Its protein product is CASSLAEGTRTAGNTIYF.